Each of the 14 T cell receptor beta chains below was sequenced from the same sample in a study of blood T cell repertoires in COVID-19. Here immunoSEQ multiplex PCR was the method, and the copy in TCRdb shows in-frame clones only, minus some. The data hold about 90,000 clones, with 85% observed a single time. The material sequenced was peripheral blood. The receptors shown here come from a man aged 50 to 60 with acute or convalescent COVID-19.

V usage is TRBV7-2 and J usage is TRBJ1-5, with TRBD1 as a possible D gene (5 bases). This CDR3 spans 15 amino acids. V was trimmed by 5 bases and J by 2 bases, leaving 13 bases between them. Germline lookup yields CDR1 SGHTA and CDR2 FQGNSA. The CDR3 sequence: CASSLRDLGNQPQHF. CDR3 DNA: TGTGCCAGCAGCCTCAGGGACTTGGGCAATCAGCCCCAGCATTTT.

This chain joins TRBV7-6 and TRBJ2-5; tentatively, D is TRBD2 (5 bases). The CDR3 has 15 amino acids. Germline assignment: CDR1 SGHVS and CDR2 FNYEAQ. The V and J ends lost 1 base and 5 bases respectively, with 14 bases between them. Here the CDR3 reads CASSLEELARETQYF. CDR3 DNA sequence: TGTGCCAGCAGCTTAGAGGAGCTAGCCAGGGAGACCCAGTACTTC.

This rearrangement joins TRBV7-2 to TRBJ2-2; D is unresolved. Germline V gene sequence: CDR1 SGHTA, CDR2 FQGNSA. The CDR3 has 16 amino acids. V dropped 5 bases and J dropped 0 bases, with 13 bases sitting between them. The CDR3 sequence: CASSPTVRTNTGELFF. Here the CDR3 DNA reads TGTGCCAGCAGCCCTACGGTCAGGACGAACACCGGGGAGCTGTTTTTT.

This clone was picked up a small number of times. The CDR3 DNA reads as TGTGCCAGCACTGTTGGGAGCATCCCTGAAGCTTTCTTT. It encodes CASTVGSIPEAFF. The gene calls are TRBV28 and TRBJ1-1; D is uncertain. The CDR3 consists of 13 residues. Trimming took off 7 bases at V and 6 bases at J, with 15 bases between the two ends. Germline assignment: CDR1 MDHEN and CDR2 SYDVKM.

The chain recombines TRBV5-5 with TRBJ1-1; 7 bases align to TRBD1. The CDR3 contains 14 residues. V gave up 3 bases and J gave up 0 bases; unmatched junction bases: 2. The germline gives CDR1 SGHKS, CDR2 YYEKEE (reference sequence). The chain's CDR3 is CASSSGQMNTEAFF. The CDR3 DNA reads TGTGCCAGCAGCTCGGGACAGATGAACACTGAAGCTTTCTTT.

J is TRBJ1-2 and V is TRBV30; D is perhaps TRBD1 (6 bases). Germline V lookup: CDR1 GTSNPN, CDR2 SVGIG (reference sequence). The ends were cut back, 2 bases at V and 2 bases at J, with 15 bases in the middle. The CDR3 has 15 residues. The CDR3 protein is CAWSKGGAVNYGYTF. The CDR3 DNA reads TGTGCCTGGAGTAAGGGGGGGGCGGTGAACTATGGCTACACCTTC.

The V and J genes are TRBV19 and TRBJ1-1, with D tentatively TRBD1 (6 bases). Looked up from germline, CDR1 is LNHDA and CDR2 is SQIVND (reference sequence). Trimming stripped 7 bases from V and 11 bases from J, with 23 bases between. The CDR3 is 14 residues long. The CDR3 protein is CASIKGGGARNAFF. In DNA form, the CDR3 reads TGTGCCAGTATCAAGGGAGGGGGGGCACGTAACGCTTTCTTT.

Comment on this clone: The germline gene is not matched at one end of the junction; a read error may be the cause. V and J are TRBV10-2 and TRBJ2-7; TRBD2 matches 15 bases. CDR1 and CDR2 from the germline V gene are WSHSY and SAAADI. CDR3 length: 20 amino acids. The CDR3 spells CASSDHPGLAGGASSYEQYF. CDR3 in DNA: TGCGCTAGCAGTGATCACCCGGGACTAGCGGGGGGCGCGAGCTCCTACGAGCAGTACTTC.

This clone was counted many times. Relative to the germline gene, one junction end is altered; a read error may explain this. The gene calls are TRBV10-3 and TRBJ2-3; D might be TRBD2 (5 bases). This CDR3 region has 14 residues. Germline V gene lookup returns CDR1 ENHRY and CDR2 SYGVKD. The chain's CDR3 is CAISESGRTNTVDF. The CDR3, as DNA: TGTGCCATCAGTGAGTCGGGGAGAACCAATACAGTTGATTTT.

The V call is TRBV7-9, the J call TRBJ1-1, with 8 bases lining up with TRBD1. This CDR3 region has 14 residues. J was trimmed by 5 bases and V by 5 bases; bases with no gene match: 7. CDR1 and CDR2 from the germline V gene are SEHNR and FQNEAQ (reference sequence). As DNA, the CDR3 is TGTGCCAGCAGCACTCCGACAGGGGTAACTGAAGCTTTCTTT. It codes for CASSTPTGVTEAFF.

In nucleotides, the CDR3 is TGTGCCAGCAGCTTAGAGGGGGAGTCAGCTGGCTACACCTTC. Its translation is CASSLEGESAGYTF. The chain joins TRBV7-9 to TRBJ1-2; D is possibly TRBD1 (6 bases). Trimming pared 1 base from V and 7 bases from J, leaving 13 bases between. The CDR3 consists of 14 residues. Per the germline V gene, CDR1 is SEHNR and CDR2 is FQNEAQ (reference sequence).

The chain has TRBV30 and TRBJ1-3; D may be TRBD1 (5 bases). The CDR3 totals 11 residues. Trimming left V 4 bases short and J 8 bases short, with 9 bases between. Looked up from germline, CDR1 is GTSNPN and CDR2 is SVGIG (reference sequence). The CDR3 loop reads CAWTQGYTIYF. CDR3 sequence (DNA): TGTGCCTGGACCCAGGGTTACACCATATATTTT.

This chain uses TRBV6-2 or TRBV6-3 with TRBJ2-3, with TRBD2 identical over 11 bases. This CDR3 is 16 amino acids long. Per the germline V gene, CDR1 is MNHEY and CDR2 is SVGEGT. V dropped 6 bases and J dropped 1; count of bases not matched to a gene: 6. The CDR3 protein is CASSIAGGRGTDTQYF. The CDR3, as DNA: TGTGCCAGCAGCATAGCGGGAGGGAGGGGCACAGATACGCAGTATTTT.

The rearrangement links TRBV10-3 to TRBJ2-7, with 12 positions matching TRBD2. Germline V gives CDR1 ENHRY, CDR2 SYGVKD. J lost 0 bases, V lost 5 bases, and 5 bases had no gene match. This CDR3 region has 16 residues. CDR3 amino acids: CAISRLAGVGSYEQYF. The CDR3, as DNA: TGTGCCATCAGTAGACTAGCGGGAGTTGGCTCCTACGAGCAGTACTTC.